This entry is about one TCR beta chain. The antigen is not known. The data were taken from a study of regulatory dendritic cells for organ transplantation. Assay used: immunoSEQ multiplex PCR; TCRdb lists only in-frame clones, some missing. Of 22,000 or so clones in the sample, 74% are singletons; the top ten hold just over 0.9%. CD4+ or CD8+ T cells were sorted as naive CD45RA+ or memory CD45RO+. General study points: Memory CD8+ clonal expansion seemed more limited with regulatory than mature dendritic cells.

The CDR3 spans 14 residues. Deletions cut 5 bases from V and 7 bases from J, with 12 bases between. Germline loops: CDR1 SEHNR, CDR2 FQNEAQ (reference sequence). The sample was memory CD4+ T cells from blood. Documented subset: CD45RO+ memory T cells. The source is a human donor in good health. J is TRBJ1-6 and V is TRBV7-9; D may be TRBD1 (6 bases). The CDR3 nucleotides are TGTGCCAGCAGCCGGAACAGGGAAAATTCACCCCTCCACTTT. It is translated as CASSRNRENSPLHF.